This TCR beta chain derives from a study of regulatory T cells in long-lasting Graves disease. Time point described: persistent/refractory GD, antithyroid drugs over 5 years with positive TRAb. PBMC RNA served as the TCR library source. The CDR3 sequence is 12 residues long. Looked up from germline, CDR1 is KGHSH and CDR2 is LQKENI. Trimming pared 0 bases from V and 10 bases from J, leaving 6 bases between. Many counts were recorded for this clonotype. Assembly of TCR beta libraries relied on iRepertoire HTBI primers together with Arm-PCR of CDR3 regions. MiXCR, applied by TCRdb to the multiplex PCR reads, yields one record per CDR3 protein. The sample gives a few hundred thousand distinct CDR3 sequences, about 20% of which show up once; about 27% is in the top ten.

The sample in question was peripheral blood mononuclear cells (PBMCs), obtained when the disease was refractory, from a patient treated with antithyroid drugs. This chain connects TRBV18 to TRBJ1-4, with D hard to call. This TCR derives from a female donor with Graves disease. The CDR3 loop reads CASSPPTGKLFF. CDR3 DNA: TGTGCCAGCTCACCACCGACCGGAAAACTGTTTTTT.